This T cell receptor beta chain was identified during a study of T-cell reconstitution after alpha-beta-depleted transplantation in children. Unique molecular identifiers were built into the TCRbeta library. TCRdb re-derived calls from the PCR reads in MiXCR, one entry per CDR3 protein. The sample consists of just under 250,000 distinct CDR3 sequences, about 23% of them appearing once. J lost 5 bases, V lost 4 bases, and 5 bases had no gene match. The CDR3 runs 14 residues. Germline loops: CDR1 DFQATT, CDR2 SNEGSKA (reference sequence). This clonotype was counted at least ten times. Its antigen is unidentified. Study findings and constraints: Diversity and T-cell counts at one year after transplant derived mostly from new T cells.

This chain connects TRBV20-1 to TRBJ2-2; 9 bases align to TRBD1. Here the sequenced sample was PBMCs, taken before TCRalphabeta/CD19-depleted stem cell transplant. The receptor comes from a girl aged 2-10 years with Fanconi anemia, due to receive a stem cell transplant. The DNA of the CDR3 is TGCAGTGCTAACAGGGGGCGGAGGACCGGGGAGCTGTTTTTT. It encodes CSANRGRRTGELFF.